The present TCR beta chain was sequenced within a study of shared T cell receptors in the human thymus. Unmatched junction bases numbered 5, after V lost 1 base and J lost 5 bases. This CDR3 is 15 amino acids long. Germline V CDR1 and CDR2: LGHNA, YSLEER. Only in-frame clones appear in the TCRdb table, and some are missing; sequencing was by immunoSEQ multiplex PCR. The sample lists over 60,000 clones, nearly 95% seen once, with roughly 0.033% in the top ten. Sequencing was performed on thymocytes. The clonotype comes from a human donor. The chain links TRBV4-3 to TRBJ1-2, with 9 nucleotides matching TRBD1. The CDR3 DNA sequence: TGCGCCAGCAGCCAAGCCAGGGACAGGGTTTATGGCTACACCTTC. Translation gives CASSQARDRVYGYTF.